This TCR beta chain comes out of a study of shared clonotypes between healthy human individuals. Across the study: Every donor yielded three CD4 naive, three CD4 memory, two CD8 naive and one CD8 memory plate. Findings of the study overall: Naive CD4 clonotypes were shared across a handful of donors at roughly 5%.

This CDR3 region has 12 residues. The V gene's germline CDR1 is SGDLS and CDR2 YYNGEE. V shed 0 bases and J shed 9 bases, with 7 bases lying between them. CD8 memory combined CD45RO+ cells with CCR7-negative CD45RA+ TemRA cells. As concerns this clone: The antigen remains undetermined. Other nucleotide sequences in the sample specify the same CDR3.

It was at deep level that the assay was run. Measured with immunoSEQ multiplex PCR; TCRdb has only the in-frame clones, and not every one. The table includes around 690,000 clones, 90% detected once. The clonotype was recovered from a young man in good health. Some clones in this sample may be carry-over from other donors' samples. The chain joins TRBV9 to TRBJ2-1, with D possibly being TRBD2 (6 bases). The specimen sequenced was memory CD8+ T cells from PBMCs. Regarding subset: CD45RO+ cells pooled with CCR7-negative TemRA cells. The CDR3 here is CASSVGRGEQFF. In DNA, the CDR3 is TGTGCCAGCAGCGTAGGGAGGGGTGAGCAGTTCTTC. Full variable domain (remainder filled in from reference TRBV9 and TRBJ2-1): DSGVTQTPKHLITATGQRVTLRCSPRSGDLSVYWYQQSLDQGLQFLIQYYNGEERAKGNILERFSAQQFPDLHSELNLSSLELGDSALYFCASSVGRGEQFFGPGTRLTVL.